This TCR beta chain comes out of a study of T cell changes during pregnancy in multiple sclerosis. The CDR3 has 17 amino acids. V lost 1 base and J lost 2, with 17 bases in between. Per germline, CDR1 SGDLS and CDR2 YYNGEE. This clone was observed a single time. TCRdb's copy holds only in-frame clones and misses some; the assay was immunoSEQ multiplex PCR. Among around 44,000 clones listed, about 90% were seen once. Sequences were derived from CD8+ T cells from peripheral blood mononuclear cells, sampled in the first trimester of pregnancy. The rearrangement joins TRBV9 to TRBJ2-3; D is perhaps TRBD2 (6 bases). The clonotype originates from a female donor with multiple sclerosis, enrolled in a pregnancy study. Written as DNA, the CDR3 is TGTGCCAGCAGCGTACCCTCGGAGGGCGGGCCCACAGATACGCAGTATTTT. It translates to CASSVPSEGGPTDTQYF. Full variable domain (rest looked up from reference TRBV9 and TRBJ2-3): DSGVTQTPKHLITATGQRVTLRCSPRSGDLSVYWYQQSLDQGLQFLIQYYNGEERAKGNILERFSAQQFPDLHSELNLSSLELGDSALYFCASSVPSEGGPTDTQYFGPGTRLTVL.